Sequencing of this T cell receptor beta chain was carried out in a study of vaccination and CD4 T cells after COVID-19. For this clonotype: What it binds is not known.

Looked up from germline, CDR1 is SEHNR and CDR2 is FQNEAQ (reference sequence). V dropped 1 base and J dropped 3 bases, with 3 bases sitting between them. The length of the CDR3 is 12 residues. Treatment in this sample: roughly 11-day PBMC culture with coronavirus spike peptide pools or control peptides (ViraFEST assay). Cultures of PBMCs, roughly 2.1 million per well, were set up with around 9.7 IU/ml IL-2 and around 9.9 ug/ml peptide pools. Oncomine TCR Beta short-read sequencing was applied to DNA from cultured CD4+ T cells. TCRdb recomputed calls from the PCR reads with MiXCR, one row per CDR3 protein. This repertoire shows approximately 13,000 distinct CDR3 sequences, 27% found once; its top ten account for around 27%.

The clonotype was recovered from a human donor who received a COVID-19 vaccine. The chain carries TRBV7-9 and TRBJ1-2; D call uncertain. The sequencing used CD4+ T cells from blood, cultured in vitro, collected before SARS-CoV-2 vaccination. The CDR3: CASSLGHYGYTF. The CDR3 bases are TGTGCCAGCAGCTTAGGACACTATGGCTACACCTTC.